The T cell receptor (beta chain) described here comes from a study of CXCR3-negative and CXCR3-positive naive CD8 T cells. Findings and limits, study-wide: Naive cells that were CXCR3-positive had more hydrophobic TRB CDR3s (compared with CXCR3-negative naive cells). Naive subsets displayed similar surface CD5, and TCR strength was inferred from TRB CDR3 properties. Whereas memory cells differed, naive CXCR3-negative and CXCR3-positive cells shared similar TRBV-TRBJ usage. In cryopreserved cells, CXCR3 expression partially decreased, and fresh PBMCs were used in most assays.

All CD8+ T cell subsets were sorted in triplicate at 330,000 or so cells each. Carrying UMI labels, the TRB cDNA libraries were prepared through 5' RACE. One entry per CDR3 protein, without DNA, is what TCRdb gives after re-calling the 5' RACE reads. The sample spans under 150,000 distinct CDR3 sequences; the ten largest clones claim roughly 0.28%. Germline-derived CDR1 and CDR2 are SGHNT and YYREEE (reference sequence). The CDR3 consists of 18 residues. Regarding this clonotype: Its specificity is not known.

Sequencing was carried out using naive CXCR3+ CD8+ T cells from blood. Subset specified: CD45RO-CCR7+CD27+CD95- naive CD8+ T cells expressing CXCR3 (TNR3+). The TCR was taken from a human donor in good health. Some clones in this sample may be carry-over from other donors' samples. The V and J genes are TRBV5-4 and TRBJ1-2; TCRdb's D call, TRBD1, is unchecked because there is no DNA. CDR3 in amino acids: CASSLGAMSGGWDYGYTF.